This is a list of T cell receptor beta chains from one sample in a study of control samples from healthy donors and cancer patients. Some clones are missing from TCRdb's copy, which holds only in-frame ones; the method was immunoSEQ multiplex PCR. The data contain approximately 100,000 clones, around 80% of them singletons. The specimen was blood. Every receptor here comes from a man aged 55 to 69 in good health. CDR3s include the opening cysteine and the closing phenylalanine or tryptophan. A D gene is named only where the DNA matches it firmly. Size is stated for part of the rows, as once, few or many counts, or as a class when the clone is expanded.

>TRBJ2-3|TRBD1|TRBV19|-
TGTGCCAGTAGTTCGGGACAGGGTGACACAGATACGCAGTATTTT
CASSSGQGDTDTQYF
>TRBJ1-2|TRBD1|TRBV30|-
TGTGCCTGGGTAGGACAGGCGTCTAACTATGGCTACACCTTC
CAWVGQASNYGYTF
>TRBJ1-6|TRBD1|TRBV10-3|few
TGTGCCACCCTTGCCGGGACAGGGACTTTAAATTCACCCCTCCACTTT
CATLAGTGTLNSPLHF
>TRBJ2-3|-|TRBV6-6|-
TGTGCCAGCTTGGGCAGGGGAGATACGCAGTATTTT
CASLGRGDTQYF
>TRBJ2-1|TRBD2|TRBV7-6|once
TGTGCCAGCAGCTTCACAGGGGCCGGACTAGCGGGAACTTACAATGAGCAGTTCTTC
CASSFTGAGLAGTYNEQFF
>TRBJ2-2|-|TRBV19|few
TGTGCCAGTAGTATAGAAGGGACCTTGAACACCGGGGAGCTGTTTTTT
CASSIEGTLNTGELFF
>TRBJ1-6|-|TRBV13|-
TGTGCCAGCAGTTTTCGGGTTTCACCCCTCCACTTT
CASSFRVSPLHF
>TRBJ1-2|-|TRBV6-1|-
TGTGCCAGCAGTGAAACGAGGACAGTCGTTTATGGCTACACCTTC
CASSETRTVVYGYTF
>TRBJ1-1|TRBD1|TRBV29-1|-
TGCAGCGCCAAGACAGGGAGCACTGAAGCTTTCTTT
CSAKTGSTEAFF
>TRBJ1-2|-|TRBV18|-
TGTGCCAGCTCGCGGACCGGGGATTTGGACTATGGCTACACCTTC
CASSRTGDLDYGYTF
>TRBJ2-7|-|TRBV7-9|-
TGTGCCAGCAGCCCCAGCTGGAGCTCCTACGAGCAGTACTTC
CASSPSWSSYEQYF
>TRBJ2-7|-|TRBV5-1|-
TGCGCCAGCAGCCCGGACGGCCGGCGGGCCTACGAGCAGTACTTC
CASSPDGRRAYEQYF
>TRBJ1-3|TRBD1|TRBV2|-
TGTGCCAGCTCCCAGGGGGAGGCTGGAAACACCATATATTTT
CASSQGEAGNTIYF
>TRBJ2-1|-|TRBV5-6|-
TGTGCCAGCAGATATTTCGATGAGCAGTTCTTC
CASRYFDEQFF
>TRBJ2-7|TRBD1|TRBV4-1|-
TGCGCCAGCAGCCAATTGAGGGGGCAGGCCCCCTACGAGCAGTACTTC
CASSQLRGQAPYEQYF
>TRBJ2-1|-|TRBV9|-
TGTGCCAGCAGCTACGGGGCAGGGGCATACAATGAGCAGTTCTTC
CASSYGAGAYNEQFF
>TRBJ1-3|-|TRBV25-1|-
TGTGCCAGCAGCGAATGGGAGGATTTCGTTGGAAACACCATATATTTT
CASSEWEDFVGNTIYF
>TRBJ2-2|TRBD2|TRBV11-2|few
TGTGCCAGCAGCCCCAGTCCGGGGAGGGGTACCACCGGGGAGCTGTTTTTT
CASSPSPGRGTTGELFF
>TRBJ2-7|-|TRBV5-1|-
TGCGCCAGCAGCTTGGTTAGGGGACGGGACGAGCAGTACTTC
CASSLVRGRDEQYF
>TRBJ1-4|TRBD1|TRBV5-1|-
TGCGCCAGCAGCCCAGGACAGGGGGCGTTCGAAAAACTGTTTTTT
CASSPGQGAFEKLFF
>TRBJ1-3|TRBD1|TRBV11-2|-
TGTGCCAGCAGCTTAGGGAGGGGGCGTCGGGGCTCTCCCGGAAACACCATATATTTT
CASSLGRGRRGSPGNTIYF
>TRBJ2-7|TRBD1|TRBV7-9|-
TGTGCCAGCAGCGTTACCCCCGGACAGGGAAATTTCGCTAACGAGCAGTACTTC
CASSVTPGQGNFANEQYF
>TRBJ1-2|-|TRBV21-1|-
TGTGCCAGCAGCAGTCCCCGGGACAGGGGATCTTATAACTATGGCTACACCTTC
CASSSPRDRGSYNYGYTF
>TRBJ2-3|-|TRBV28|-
TGTGCCAGCACCTCGTACGGACATTCGGCCGGTACGCAGTATTTT
CASTSYGHSAGTQYF
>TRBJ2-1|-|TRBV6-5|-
TGTGCCAGCACTCTTACCGGGGGGCCCTACAATGAGCAGTTCTTC
CASTLTGGPYNEQFF
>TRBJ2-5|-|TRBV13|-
TGTGCCAGCAGACAGGAGGTAGCAGAGACCCAGTACTTC
CASRQEVAETQYF
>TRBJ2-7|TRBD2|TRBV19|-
TGTGCCAGTATCCCCGTTACGACTAGCGGCTCCTACGAGCAGTACTTC
CASIPVTTSGSYEQYF
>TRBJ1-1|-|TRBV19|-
TGTGCCAGCCAGGACACCGTCGGTATGAACACTGAAGCTTTCTTT
CASQDTVGMNTEAFF
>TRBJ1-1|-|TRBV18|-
TGTGCCAGCTCACAAACCGGGGGGAACACTGAAGCTTTCTTT
CASSQTGGNTEAFF
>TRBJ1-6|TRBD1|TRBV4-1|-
TGCGCCAGCAGCCAAGCGGGACAGGGGGGTTCACCCCTCCACTTT
CASSQAGQGGSPLHF
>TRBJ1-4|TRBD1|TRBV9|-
TGTGCCAGCAGCGAGAGACAGGGGGCCGGACTGTTTTTT
CASSERQGAGLFF
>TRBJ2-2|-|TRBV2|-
TGTGCCAGCAGTTCCCAGACAGGGAACACCGGGGAGCTGTTTTTT
CASSSQTGNTGELFF
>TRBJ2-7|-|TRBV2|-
TGTGCCAGCAGAATTCGGCAGGTTAATTGGGTGCAGTACTTC
CASRIRQVNWVQYF
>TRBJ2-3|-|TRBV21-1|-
TGTGCCAGCAGCAAGGTCAGTAGGGCCACAGATACGCAGTATTTT
CASSKVSRATDTQYF
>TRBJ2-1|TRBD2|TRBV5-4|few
TGTGCCAGCAGCTTGCGTCCTAGGCGGGGGAGCTCCTACAATGAGCAGTTCTTC
CASSLRPRRGSSYNEQFF
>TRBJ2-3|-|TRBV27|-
TGTGCCAGCAGTTTTGACAGATTCACAGATACGCAGTATTTT
CASSFDRFTDTQYF
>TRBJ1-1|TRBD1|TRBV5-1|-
TGCGCCAGCAGACAGACGGGACAGCCGAACACTGAAGCTTTCTTT
CASRQTGQPNTEAFF
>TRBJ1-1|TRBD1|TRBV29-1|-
TGCAGCGGGACAGGGGGCGTTGAAGCTTTCTTT
CSGTGGVEAFF
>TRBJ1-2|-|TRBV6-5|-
TGTGCCAGCCATAAAAGAAGGGACAACTATGGCTACACCTTC
CASHKRRDNYGYTF
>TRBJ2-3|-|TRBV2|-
TGTGCCAGCAGTGAGGATAGAAACACAGATACGCAGTATTTT
CASSEDRNTDTQYF
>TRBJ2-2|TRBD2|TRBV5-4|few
TGTGCCAGCAGCTTGGGGCTAGCGGGACCCCGGGAGCTGTTTTTT
CASSLGLAGPRELFF
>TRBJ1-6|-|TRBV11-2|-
TGTGCCAGCAGCTTAGAGCAGACGGATAATTCACCCCTCCACTTT
CASSLEQTDNSPLHF
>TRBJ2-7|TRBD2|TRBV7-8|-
TGTGCCAGCAGCCCGACTAGCGGGAGGGCCCACGAGCAGTACTTC
CASSPTSGRAHEQYF
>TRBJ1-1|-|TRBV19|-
TGTGCCAGTACCCTGACGGAGAACACTGAAGCTTTCTTT
CASTLTENTEAFF
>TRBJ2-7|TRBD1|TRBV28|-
TGTGCCAGCACCCAGGGACAGCCTCTCTACGAGCAGTACTTC
CASTQGQPLYEQYF
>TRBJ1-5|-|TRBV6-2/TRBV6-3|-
TGTGCCAGCAACCCGGGGGGGAGGCATCAGCCCCAGCATTTT
CASNPGGRHQPQHF
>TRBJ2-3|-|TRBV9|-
TGTGCCAGCAGCGTAGTTGTTAACCCTAGCACAGATACGCAGTATTTT
CASSVVVNPSTDTQYF
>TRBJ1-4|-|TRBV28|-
TGTGCCAGCAGTTTATCTGAAAAACTGTTTTTT
CASSLSEKLFF
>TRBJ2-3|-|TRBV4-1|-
TGCGCCAGCAGCCAAGAACAGGGAACAGATACGCAGTATTTT
CASSQEQGTDTQYF
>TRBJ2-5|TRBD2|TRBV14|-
TGTGCCAGCAGCCAAAGACTGAGACTAGCGGGAGGGCAAGAGACCCAGTACTTC
CASSQRLRLAGGQETQYF
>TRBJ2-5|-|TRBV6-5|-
TGTGCCAGCAGTACCCCATTGGTCCGGGGGGAGACCCAGTACTTC
CASSTPLVRGETQYF
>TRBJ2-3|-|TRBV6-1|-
TGTGCCAGCAGTGAAGCTTGGAGGACAGTGGCAGATACGCAGTATTTT
CASSEAWRTVADTQYF
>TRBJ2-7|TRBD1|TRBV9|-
TGTGCCAGCAGCACGGGACAGTCCTACGAGCAGTACTTC
CASSTGQSYEQYF
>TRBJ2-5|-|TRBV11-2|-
TGTGCCAGCAGCTTCGTGTCACTAGAGGGGGAGACCCAGTACTTC
CASSFVSLEGETQYF
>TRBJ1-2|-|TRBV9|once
TGTGCCAGCAGCCAGGGACCCGCGGGACACTATGGCTACACCTTC
CASSQGPAGHYGYTF
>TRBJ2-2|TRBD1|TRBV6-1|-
TGTGCCAGCAGTGCAAGACAGGGTTCGAACACCGGGGAGCTGTTTTTT
CASSARQGSNTGELFF
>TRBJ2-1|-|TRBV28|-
TGTGCCAGCAGTCCCCCTTCCCGTTACAATGAGCAGTTCTTC
CASSPPSRYNEQFF
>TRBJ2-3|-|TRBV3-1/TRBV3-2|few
TGTGCCAGCAGCCAAGCGGCCCGTACCACAGATACGCAGTATTTT
CASSQAARTTDTQYF
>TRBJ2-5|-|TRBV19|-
TGTGCCAGTAGCCTGAGGGCGGCAGCCCAAGAGACCCAGTACTTC
CASSLRAAAQETQYF
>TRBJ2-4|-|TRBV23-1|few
TGCGCCAGCATTCATTACCGGCTAGCCAAAAACATTCAGTACTTC
CASIHYRLAKNIQYF